This passage covers 19 T cell receptor beta chains from one sample sequenced in a study of cytomegalovirus exposure and HLA in healthy donors. This PCR relied on a set of 60 Vbeta primers and 13 Jbeta primers. Data came from immunoSEQ multiplex PCR; TCRdb stores just in-frame clones and leaves some out. The table shows 250,000 to 350,000 clones, with 86% occurring only once. The sequencing sample was made of PBMCs. These receptors were collected from a man aged 35-49 years in good health and CMV-seropositive.

This chain uses TRBV4-1 with TRBJ2-3; 7 bases align to TRBD1. CDR3 size: 16 residues. Germline V CDR1 and CDR2: MGHRA, YSYEKL. J gave up 4 bases and V 0 bases, and 7 bases lay outside the gene matches. The CDR3 region has the DNA TGCGCCAGCAGCCAAGAGGGGCAGCAGGGGGCAGATACGCAGTATTTT. Protein product: CASSQEGQQGADTQYF.

This clone was detected once. The genes are TRBV7-8 and TRBJ1-1, with 8 nucleotides matching TRBD1. In germline, CDR1 is SGHVS, CDR2 FQNEAQ. With 5 bases clipped from V and 5 bases from J, the junction kept 16 bases outside the gene matches. The CDR3 runs to 17 residues. This CDR3 is CASSARDRLLVGTEAFF. The DNA for the CDR3 is TGTGCCAGCAGCGCCCGGGACAGGCTACTCGTCGGGACTGAAGCTTTCTTT.

The CDR3 loop is CSVERTEALNTGELFF. CDR3 sequence (DNA): TGCAGCGTTGAACGGACAGAGGCTCTAAACACCGGGGAGCTGTTTTTT. This chain uses TRBV29-1 with TRBJ2-2; D possibly corresponds to TRBD1 (6 bases). V was pared by 2 bases and J by 2 bases, with 15 bases between. The CDR3 consists of 16 residues. The V gene's germline CDR1 is SQVTM and CDR2 ANQGSEA.

The chain links TRBV6-4 to TRBJ2-1, with 10 bases identical to TRBD2. Germline lookup yields CDR1 MRHNA and CDR2 SNTAGT. J gave up 9 bases and V 3 bases, and 5 bases lay outside the gene matches. The CDR3 has 14 residues. CDR3 in DNA: TGTGCCAGCAGTGAGGGGCTAGCGGGAGCTGAGCAGTTCTTC. Translation: CASSEGLAGAEQFF.

The chain uses TRBV6-6 and TRBJ1-2, with 8 bases fitting TRBD1. The CDR3 sequence is 14 residues long. The V gene end was trimmed by 5 bases and the J gene end by 8 bases; junction bases not matched to a gene: 10. CDR1 is MNHNY and CDR2 is SVGAGI in the germline V gene (reference sequence). For the CDR3, the DNA is TGTGCCAGCAGTCCGACCGGACAGGGTCAGGGCTACACCTTC. The encoded protein is CASSPTGQGQGYTF.

This chain connects TRBV6-1 to TRBJ2-3; D perhaps matches TRBD1 (6 bases). The germline gives CDR1 MNHNS, CDR2 SASEGT. Trimming shortened V by 3 bases and J by 4 bases, and 8 bases separated the two germline ends. The CDR3 consists of 13 residues. DNA of the CDR3: TGTGCCAGCAGTGACAGGGGTGCAGATACGCAGTATTTT. It translates to CASSDRGADTQYF.

This chain uses TRBV7-6 with TRBJ2-7; 14 nucleotides match TRBD2. V trimming: 4 bases; J trimming: 1 base; junction bases outside the gene matches: 9. The CDR3 spans 18 residues. CDR1 and CDR2 from the germline V gene are SGHVS and FNYEAQ. The CDR3 DNA reads as TGTGCCAGCAGCTCCGGACTAGCGGGAGGTTATAAGTCCTACGAGCAGTACTTC. Protein product: CASSSGLAGGYKSYEQYF.

The chain employs TRBV27 and TRBJ1-2, with D perhaps TRBD1 (5 bases). Looked up from germline, CDR1 is MNHEY and CDR2 is SMNVEV (reference sequence). The CDR3 sequence is 14 residues long. Between the trimmed V and J ends, which lost 7 bases and 3 bases, there was a span of 15 bases. In DNA form, the CDR3 reads TGTGCCAGCAATCTCAACAGGAGACACTATGGCTACACCTTC. As protein: CASNLNRRHYGYTF.

This chain links TRBV5-8 with TRBJ1-4; TRBD1 aligns across 11 bases. There are 14 residues in the CDR3. Germline CDR1 SGHTS, CDR2 YDEGEE. With 0 bases clipped from V and 10 bases from J, the junction kept 2 bases outside the gene matches. CDR3 coding DNA: TGTGCCAGCAGCTTGGCTGGGACAGGGGGAAAACTGTTTTTT. Translating it yields CASSLAGTGGKLFF.

V is TRBV5-5 and J is TRBJ1-2; D not resolved. The V end was cut by 0 bases, the J end by 4 bases, with 10 bases between. The CDR3 consists of 14 residues. Germline V CDR1 and CDR2: SGHKS, YYEKEE (reference sequence). CDR3 protein: CASSLGASSYGYTF. CDR3 DNA sequence: TGTGCCAGCAGCTTGGGTGCTTCGAGCTATGGCTACACCTTC.

This chain uses TRBV6-1 with TRBJ2-1; the D is unclear. V dropped 4 bases and J dropped 2 bases, with 9 bases sitting between them. This CDR3 is 14 amino acids long. CDR1 MNHNS and CDR2 SASEGT come from the germline V gene. The CDR3 bases are TGTGCCAGCAGTGGAGCAGCCGCCTACAATGAGCAGTTCTTC. It is translated as CASSGAAAYNEQFF.

This chain connects TRBV5-6 to TRBJ1-5; 7 bases agree with TRBD1. Germline V gives CDR1 SGHDT, CDR2 YYEEEE. Trimming removed 4 bases from V and 2 bases from J; junction bases left unmatched: 3. The CDR3 length is 14 residues. CDR3 DNA: TGTGCCAGCAGCCGGACAGGAGGCAATCAGCCCCAGCATTTT. It codes for CASSRTGGNQPQHF.

The chain is built from TRBV10-3 and TRBJ1-1, with unresolved D. Trimming cost V 0 bases and J 0 bases, with 11 bases left between them. Germline CDR1 reads ENHRY; CDR2 reads SYGVKD. The CDR3 has 16 residues. The CDR3 protein is CAISESKGGMNTEAFF. CDR3 coding DNA: TGTGCCATCAGTGAGTCGAAGGGAGGGATGAACACTGAAGCTTTCTTT.

A note on this clone: Other DNA sequences in this specimen translate into the identical CDR3. The chain employs TRBV6-5 and TRBJ1-1, with TRBD1 as a possible D gene (6 bases). From germline, CDR1 is MNHEY and CDR2 SVGAGI. The CDR3 contains 14 residues. The ends were cut back, 2 bases at V and 2 bases at J, with 9 bases in the middle. The CDR3 DNA reads as TGTGCCAGCAGTTACGCGGGGGCCAACACTGAAGCTTTCTTT. Translation gives CASSYAGANTEAFF.

The chain employs TRBV28 and TRBJ2-1, with 9 bases that match TRBD1. This CDR3 spans 16 amino acids. The J segment lost 2 bases and the V segment lost 6 bases, leaving 8 bases of the junction unmatched. Germline loops: CDR1 MDHEN, CDR2 SYDVKM. The chain's CDR3 is CASSHSQGAAYNEQFF. Here the CDR3 DNA reads TGTGCCAGCAGCCATTCACAGGGGGCGGCCTACAATGAGCAGTTCTTC.

V usage is TRBV7-2 and J usage is TRBJ2-6, with D tentatively TRBD1 (5 bases). This CDR3 spans 17 amino acids. Trimming stripped 5 bases from V and 4 bases from J, with 18 bases between. The germline CDR1 and CDR2 sequences are SGHTA and FQGNSA. CDR3 in DNA: TGTGCCAGCAGCAACCCTTTTGACAGAAACGGGGCCAACGTCCTGACTTTC. Protein: CASSNPFDRNGANVLTF.

V is TRBV15 and J is TRBJ2-5, with D perhaps TRBD2 (6 bases). Trimming cost V 1 base and J 3 bases, with 9 bases left between them. This CDR3 comprises 14 residues. CDR1 is LNHNV, CDR2 YYDKDF, per germline (reference sequence). DNA of the CDR3: TGTGCCACCAGCAGAGTATCGGGGGAAGAGACCCAGTACTTC. Protein: CATSRVSGEETQYF.

The chain couples TRBV7-9 to TRBJ2-1; 9 positions agree with TRBD2. Germline values: CDR1 SEHNR, CDR2 FQNEAQ (reference sequence). Trimming cost V 1 base and J 5 bases; bases outside gene matches: 9. The CDR3 length is 17 residues. CDR3 sequence reads: CASSLVAGAAGDNEQFF. The CDR3 DNA sequence: TGTGCCAGCAGCTTAGTAGCGGGGGCTGCTGGGGACAATGAGCAGTTCTTC.

The chain employs TRBV5-5 and TRBJ2-3; TRBD2 aligns across 11 bases. This CDR3 has 15 amino acids. Looked up from germline, CDR1 is SGHKS and CDR2 is YYEKEE (reference sequence). V dropped 4 bases and J dropped 2; count of bases not matched to a gene: 3. This CDR3 is CASSLAGGSTDTQYF. CDR3 DNA: TGTGCCAGCAGCCTAGCGGGAGGTTCCACAGATACGCAGTATTTT.